Only one count was recorded for the clone carrying this T cell receptor (beta chain). The CDR3 runs 14 residues. From germline, CDR1 is MNHEY and CDR2 SVGAGI. Trimming shortened V by 5 bases and J by 6 bases, and 17 bases separated the two germline ends. This sample was taken from a study of control samples from healthy donors and cancer patients. The table came from immunoSEQ multiplex PCR; TCRdb's copy has only in-frame clones and leaves some out. The sample yields 170,000 or so clones, approximately 92% seen once. The sequenced material came from blood. The sequence was obtained from a man between 18 and 35 years old in good health. J is TRBJ2-7 and V is TRBV6-5; the D gene is possibly TRBD2 (5 bases). CDR3 sequence reads: CASSTSIVGVEQYF. CDR3 bases: TGTGCCAGCAGTACCTCTATAGTCGGGGTCGAGCAGTACTTC.